The next 10 T cell receptor beta chains were all read from a single sample in a study of blood T cell repertoires in COVID-19. Libraries were prepared by immunoSEQ multiplex PCR; TCRdb keeps only in-frame clonotypes and omits some of them. Here the sample spans 200,000 to 250,000 clones, 70% to 90% being singletons. Sequencing used peripheral blood. Receptors were obtained from a woman in her forties or fifties with active or convalescent COVID-19.

This chain uses TRBV6-6 with TRBJ1-1; the D gene is possibly TRBD1 (5 bases). This CDR3 spans 16 amino acids. The germline V gene has CDR1 MNHNY and CDR2 SVGAGI (reference sequence). The ends were cut back, 2 bases at V and 5 bases at J, with 18 bases in the middle. The CDR3 region has the DNA TGTGCCAGCAGTTACCCCCTTCAGGGCATTAGAACTGAAGCTTTCTTT. This sequence encodes CASSYPLQGIRTEAFF.

This chain joins TRBV18 and TRBJ2-5; 8 bases fit TRBD1. Trimming removed 0 bases from V and 5 bases from J; junction bases left unmatched: 8. The CDR3 is 16 residues long. CDR1 is KGHSH, CDR2 LQKENI, per germline. The CDR3 DNA reads as TGTGCCAGCTCACCACCTGGGGACAGGAGCACGGAGACCCAGTACTTC. It encodes CASSPPGDRSTETQYF.

The CDR3 spells CSVVAGGDYNEQFF. The CDR3 DNA reads as TGCAGCGTAGTAGCGGGAGGGGACTACAATGAGCAGTTCTTC. The genes are TRBV29-1 and TRBJ2-1; 11 positions match TRBD2. Trimming removed 6 bases from V and 3 bases from J; junction bases left unmatched: 4. The germline V gene has CDR1 SQVTM and CDR2 ANQGSEA. The CDR3 has 14 amino acids.

The V call is TRBV5-1, the J call TRBJ1-4; no reliable D call. This CDR3 has 14 residues. CDR1 is SGHRS, CDR2 YFSETQ, per germline. V was shortened by 0 bases and J by 8 bases, with 11 bases between the two germline ends. CDR3 coding DNA: TGCGCCAGCAGCTTGGCCGGGGAGAACGAAAAACTGTTTTTT. Translation gives CASSLAGENEKLFF.

The chain has TRBV21-1 and TRBJ2-7; the table's D call TRBD2 went unverified against the DNA. TRBV21-1 is noted as a pseudogene. The CDR3 sequence is 18 residues long. CDR3 sequence: CASSKRTSGQRPSYEQYV. The CDR3 DNA is TGTGCCAGCAGCAAGAGGACTAGCGGACAACGGCCCTCCTACGAGCAGTACGTC.

The chain combines TRBV6-5 with TRBJ1-6; D is ambiguous. Germline V CDR1 and CDR2: MNHEY, SVGAGI. This CDR3 is 14 amino acids long. The ends were cut back, 7 bases at V and 4 bases at J, with 11 bases in the middle. This CDR3 reads CASIVEPYNSPLHF. The CDR3 DNA sequence: TGTGCCAGCATAGTCGAGCCTTATAATTCACCCCTCCACTTT.

The CDR3 here is CASSSGLAGVDEQFF. CDR3 sequence (DNA): TGTGCCAGCAGCTCCGGACTAGCGGGAGTTGATGAGCAGTTCTTC. The genes are TRBV7-3 and TRBJ2-1; 13 nucleotides match TRBD2. Germline values: CDR1 SGHTA, CDR2 FQGTGA. The V gene end was trimmed by 4 bases and the J gene end by 8 bases; junction bases not matched to a gene: 5. The CDR3 is made up of 15 amino acids.

The genes are TRBV6-1 and TRBJ1-5; a possible D gene is TRBD1 (6 bases). Germline CDR1 and CDR2: MNHNS and SASEGT. CDR3 size: 18 residues. V was cut by 2 bases and J by 0 bases, with 17 bases left in between. The CDR3 DNA sequence: TGTGCCAGCAGTGAACCCCGGGACACAATAGATAGCAATCAGCCCCAGCATTTT. Its translation is CASSEPRDTIDSNQPQHF.

The J gene is TRBJ2-7, the V gene TRBV19; TRBD2 is a possible D gene (6 bases). Germline V CDR1 and CDR2: LNHDA, SQIVND (reference sequence). The CDR3 extends over 14 amino acids. Trimming removed 0 bases from V and 6 bases from J, with 12 bases in between. The DNA for the CDR3 is TGTGCCAGTAGTATAGAGGGGGGACCGGGCGAGCAGTACTTC. This codes for CASSIEGGPGEQYF.

The rearrangement uses TRBV6-5 and TRBJ1-2; D call uncertain. Germline CDR1 is MNHEY and CDR2 is SVGAGI. The CDR3 spans 14 residues. With 4 bases removed from V and 5 bases from J, the gap between germline ends came to 14 bases. Written as DNA, the CDR3 is TGTGCCAGCAGTTCTTCTGACGTCGGGTATGGCTACACCTTC. This sequence encodes CASSSSDVGYGYTF.